These 8 T cell receptor beta chains were all obtained from the same sample, sequenced in a study of blood T cells in healthy people across ages (dated by TCRdb to between 2014 and 2017). Libraries were made using 5' RACE. The data were produced on an Illumina HiSeq 2500. A second PCR of about 7 to 12 cycles was run with a J-beta primer mix and a sample-barcoded 5' primer. The public reads were run again by TCRdb, first through fastp at Q25 and then through MiXCR, and only productive beta chains were kept. Entries are consolidated by CDR3 protein sequence, retaining the most common genes and DNA. In this sample the table shows roughly 800,000 distinct CDR3 sequences, roughly 64% of which occur a single time. The ten largest clones capture 22% of the sample. The sample taken for sequencing was blood. These receptors were obtained from a man aged 25-45 years in good health.

This clonotype appeared a few times. The chain employs TRBV29-1 and TRBJ1-5, with TRBD1 matching 8 bases. The germline CDR1 and CDR2 sequences are SQVTM and ANQGSEA. This CDR3 spans 15 amino acids. V was clipped by 6 bases and J by 10 bases; unmatched bases: 17. The CDR3: CSVSVTGADREPQHF. The CDR3 bases are TGCAGCGTCTCTGTGACAGGGGCCGACCGTGAACCCCAGCATTTT.

This clonotype was found many times. J is TRBJ2-1 and V is TRBV6-5; the D is unclear. The CDR3 covers 13 residues. Germline assignment: CDR1 MNHEY and CDR2 SVGAGI. V was pared by 8 bases and J by 7 bases, with 15 bases between. The CDR3 sequence is CASGQNRWNEQFF. The CDR3, as DNA: TGTGCCAGCGGCCAAAATAGATGGAATGAGCAGTTCTTC.

This clonotype was picked up a small number of times. This chain joins TRBV7-2 and TRBJ2-1; D is possibly TRBD1 or TRBD2 (5 bases each). Per the germline V gene, CDR1 is SGHTA and CDR2 is FQGNSA. The germline V and J ends were trimmed by 2 bases and 8 bases, with 10 bases remaining between them. The CDR3 covers 13 residues. DNA of the CDR3: TGTGCCAGCAGCTTACCTTCGGGGCATGAGCAGTTCTTC. This sequence encodes CASSLPSGHEQFF.

This chain joins TRBV20-1 and TRBJ2-7; 9 bases agree with TRBD2. V was pared by 0 bases and J by 2 bases, with 2 bases of the junction left unmatched. This CDR3 has 14 amino acids. Per germline, CDR1 DFQATT and CDR2 SNEGSKA (reference sequence). The CDR3 coding sequence is TGCAGTGCTAGAGATAGCGGGGGACCCTACGAGCAGTACTTC. Translating it yields CSARDSGGPYEQYF.

Only a few counts were recorded for this clonotype. This sequence joins TRBV20-1 and TRBJ2-1, with 10 bases identical to TRBD2. The end of the DNA is better explained by TRBJ2-7, so the J call may be wrong. The CDR3 length is 15 residues. Looked up from germline, CDR1 is DFQATT and CDR2 is SNEGSKA (reference sequence). The CDR3 is CSALKREGSYNEQYF. CDR3 DNA: TGCAGTGCTCTTAAGCGGGAGGGCTCCTACAATGAGCAGTACTTC.

This clonotype was picked up one time. The V call is TRBV2, the J call TRBJ1-4; D uncertain. This CDR3 is built from 17 residues. Per germline, CDR1 SNHLY and CDR2 FYNNEI. V dropped 8 bases and J dropped 0 bases, with 19 bases sitting between them. The DNA of the CDR3 is TGTGCCAGCCTGCCCCGCGCTGATCCTGCAACTAATGAAAAACTGTTTTTT. Residues: CASLPRADPATNEKLFF.

The rearrangement uses TRBV3-1 and TRBJ2-5, with D possibly being TRBD1 or TRBD2 (5 bases each). V gave up 4 bases and J gave up 4 bases, with 13 bases separating them. The germline V gene encodes CDR1 LGHDT and CDR2 YNNKEL (reference sequence). The CDR3 spans 14 residues. CDR3 in amino acids: CASSPQWGTETQYF. In DNA form, the CDR3 reads TGTGCCAGCAGCCCCCAGTGGGGGACAGAGACCCAGTACTTC.

This clonotype has only a few counts. The CDR3 coding sequence is TGTGCCAGCAAAGCTAGCGGGAGTTTGAGGACCTACGAGCAGTACTTC. Its protein product is CASKASGSLRTYEQYF. The gene calls are TRBV6-2 or TRBV6-3 and TRBJ2-7, with TRBD2 matching over 10 bases. CDR3 length: 16 residues. V trimming: 7 bases; J trimming: 2 bases; junction bases outside the gene matches: 11. CDR1 is MNHEY and CDR2 is SVGEGT in the germline V gene.